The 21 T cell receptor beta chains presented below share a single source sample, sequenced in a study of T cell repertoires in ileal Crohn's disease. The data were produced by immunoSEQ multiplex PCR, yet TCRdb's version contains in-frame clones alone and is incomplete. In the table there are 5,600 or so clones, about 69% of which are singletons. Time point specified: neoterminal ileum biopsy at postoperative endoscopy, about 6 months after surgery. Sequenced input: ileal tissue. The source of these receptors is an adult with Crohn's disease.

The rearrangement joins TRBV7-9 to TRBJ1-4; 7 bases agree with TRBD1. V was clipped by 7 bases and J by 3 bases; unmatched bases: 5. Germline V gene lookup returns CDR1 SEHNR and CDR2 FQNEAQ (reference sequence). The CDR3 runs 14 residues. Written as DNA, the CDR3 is TGTGCCAGCACCCCGGGACAGTCTAATGAAAAACTGTTTTTT. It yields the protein CASTPGQSNEKLFF. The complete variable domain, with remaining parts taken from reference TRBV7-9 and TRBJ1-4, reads DTGVSQNPRHKITKRGQNVTFRCDPISEHNRLYWYRQTLGQGPEFLTYFQNEAQLEKSRLLSDRFSAERPKGSFSTLEIQRTEQGDSAMYLCASTPGQSNEKLFFGSGTQLSVL.

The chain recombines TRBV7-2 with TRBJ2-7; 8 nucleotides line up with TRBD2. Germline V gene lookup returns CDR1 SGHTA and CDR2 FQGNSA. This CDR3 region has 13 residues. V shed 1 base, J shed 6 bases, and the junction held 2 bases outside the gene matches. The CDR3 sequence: CASSLGREGEQYF. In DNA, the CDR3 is TGTGCCAGCAGCTTAGGTCGGGAGGGCGAGCAGTACTTC.

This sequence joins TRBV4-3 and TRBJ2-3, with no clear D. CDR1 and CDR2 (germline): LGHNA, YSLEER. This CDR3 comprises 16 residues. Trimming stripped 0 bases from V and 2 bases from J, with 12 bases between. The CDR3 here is CASSQETYRVTDTQYF. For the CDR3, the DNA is TGCGCCAGCAGCCAAGAGACCTACCGGGTCACAGATACGCAGTATTTT.

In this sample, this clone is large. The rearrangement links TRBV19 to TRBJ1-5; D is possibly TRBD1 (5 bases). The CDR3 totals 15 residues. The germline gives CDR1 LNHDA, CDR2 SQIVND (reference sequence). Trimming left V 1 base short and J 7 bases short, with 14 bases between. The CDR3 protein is CASSIGSGWGQPQHF. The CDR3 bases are TGTGCCAGTAGTATAGGCTCAGGGTGGGGACAGCCCCAGCATTTT.

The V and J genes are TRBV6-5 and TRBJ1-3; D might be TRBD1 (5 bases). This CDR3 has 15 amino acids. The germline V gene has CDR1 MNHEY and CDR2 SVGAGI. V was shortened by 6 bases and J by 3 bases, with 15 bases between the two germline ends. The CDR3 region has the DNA TGTGCCAGCAGCCCTTCTCGGGGGAGTGGAAACACCATATATTTT. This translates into CASSPSRGSGNTIYF.

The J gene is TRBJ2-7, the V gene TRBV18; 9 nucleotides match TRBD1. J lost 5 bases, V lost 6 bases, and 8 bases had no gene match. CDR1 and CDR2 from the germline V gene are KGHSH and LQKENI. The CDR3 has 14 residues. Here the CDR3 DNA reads TGTGCCAGCTCCTGGACAGGGGAGGAAGACGAGCAGTACTTC. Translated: CASSWTGEEDEQYF. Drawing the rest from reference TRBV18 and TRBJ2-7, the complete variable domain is NAGVMQNPRHLVRRRGQEARLRCSPMKGHSHVYWYRQLPEEGLKFMVYLQKENIIDESGMPKERFSAEFPKEGPSILRIQQVVRGDSAAYFCASSWTGEEDEQYFGPGTRLTVT.

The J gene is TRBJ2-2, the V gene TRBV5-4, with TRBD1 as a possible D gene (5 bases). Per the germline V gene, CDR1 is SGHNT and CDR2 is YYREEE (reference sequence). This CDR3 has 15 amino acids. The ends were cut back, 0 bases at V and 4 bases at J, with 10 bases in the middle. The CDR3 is CASSLGQSGTGELFF. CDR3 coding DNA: TGTGCCAGCAGCTTGGGACAGTCGGGCACCGGGGAGCTGTTTTTT. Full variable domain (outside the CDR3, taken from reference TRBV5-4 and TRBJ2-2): ETGVTQSPTHLIKTRGQQVTLRCSSQSGHNTVSWYQQALGQGPQFIFQYYREEENGRGNFPPRFSGLQFPNYSSELNVNALELDDSALYLCASSLGQSGTGELFFGEGSRLTVL.

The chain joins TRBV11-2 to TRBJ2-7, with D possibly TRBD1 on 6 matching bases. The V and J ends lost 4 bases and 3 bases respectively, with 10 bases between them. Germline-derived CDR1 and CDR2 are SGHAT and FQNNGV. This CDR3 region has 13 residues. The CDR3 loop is CASSSGQIYEQYF. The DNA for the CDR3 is TGTGCCAGCAGCTCCGGACAGATCTACGAGCAGTACTTC.

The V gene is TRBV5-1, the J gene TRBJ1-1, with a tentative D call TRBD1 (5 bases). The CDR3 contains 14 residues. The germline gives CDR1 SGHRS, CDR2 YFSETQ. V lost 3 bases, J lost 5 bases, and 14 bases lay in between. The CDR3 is CASSSGWVKTEAFF. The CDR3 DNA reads TGCGCCAGCAGCTCAGGGTGGGTCAAGACTGAAGCTTTCTTT. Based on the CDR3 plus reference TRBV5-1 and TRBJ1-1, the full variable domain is KAGVTQTPRYLIKTRGQQVTLSCSPISGHRSVSWYQQTPGQGLQFLFEYFSETQRNKGNFPGRFSGRQFSNSRSEMNVSTLELGDSALYLCASSSGWVKTEAFFGQGTRLTVV.

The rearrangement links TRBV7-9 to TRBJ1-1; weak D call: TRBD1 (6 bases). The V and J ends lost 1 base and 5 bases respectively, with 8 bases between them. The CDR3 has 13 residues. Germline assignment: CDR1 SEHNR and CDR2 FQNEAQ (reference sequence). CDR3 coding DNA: TGTGCCAGCAGCTTAGGGACAGAGACTGAAGCTTTCTTT. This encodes CASSLGTETEAFF.

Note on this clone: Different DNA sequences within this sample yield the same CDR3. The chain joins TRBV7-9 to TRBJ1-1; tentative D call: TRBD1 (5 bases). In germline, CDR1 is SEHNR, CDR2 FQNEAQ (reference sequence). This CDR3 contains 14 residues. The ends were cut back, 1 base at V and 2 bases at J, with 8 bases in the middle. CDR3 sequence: CASSLGQSNTEAFF. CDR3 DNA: TGTGCCAGCAGCTTAGGACAGAGTAACACTGAAGCTTTCTTT. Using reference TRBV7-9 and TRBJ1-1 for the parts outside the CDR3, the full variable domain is DTGVSQNPRHKITKRGQNVTFRCDPISEHNRLYWYRQTLGQGPEFLTYFQNEAQLEKSRLLSDRFSAERPKGSFSTLEIQRTEQGDSAMYLCASSLGQSNTEAFFGQGTRLTVV.

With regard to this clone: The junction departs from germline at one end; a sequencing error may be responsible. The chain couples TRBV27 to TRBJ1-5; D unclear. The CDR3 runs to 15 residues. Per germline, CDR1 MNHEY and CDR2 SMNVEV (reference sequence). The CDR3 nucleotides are TGTGCCAGCAGTTTAGCGGGGAGGGCCAATCGGCCCCAGCATTTT. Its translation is CASSLAGRANRPQHF.

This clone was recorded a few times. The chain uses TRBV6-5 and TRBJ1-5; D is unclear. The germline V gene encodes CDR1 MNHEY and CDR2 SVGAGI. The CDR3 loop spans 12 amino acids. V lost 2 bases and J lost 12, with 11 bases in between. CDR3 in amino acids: CASSYVSTYQHF. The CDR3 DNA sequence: TGTGCCAGCAGTTACGTTAGTACCTACCAGCATTTT.

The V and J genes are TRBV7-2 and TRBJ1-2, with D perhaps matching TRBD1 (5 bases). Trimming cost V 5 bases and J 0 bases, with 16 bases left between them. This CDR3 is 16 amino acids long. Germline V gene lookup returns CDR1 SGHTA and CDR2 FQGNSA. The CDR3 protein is CASSLQGGWANYGYTF. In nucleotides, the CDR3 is TGTGCCAGCAGCCTCCAGGGTGGGTGGGCTAACTATGGCTACACCTTC.

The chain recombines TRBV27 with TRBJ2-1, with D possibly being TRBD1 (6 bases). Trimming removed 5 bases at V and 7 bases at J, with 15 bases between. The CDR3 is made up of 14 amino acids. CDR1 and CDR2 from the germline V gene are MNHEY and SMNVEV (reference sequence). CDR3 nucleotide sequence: TGTGCCAGCAGTCTACTGACAGGAGAAAATGAGCAGTTCTTC. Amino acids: CASSLLTGENEQFF.

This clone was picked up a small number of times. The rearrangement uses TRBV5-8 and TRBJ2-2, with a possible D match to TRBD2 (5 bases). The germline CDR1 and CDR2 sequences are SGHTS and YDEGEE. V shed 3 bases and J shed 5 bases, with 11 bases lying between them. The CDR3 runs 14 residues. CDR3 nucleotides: TGTGCCAGCAGCTCCCAGACTACAACCGGGGAGCTGTTTTTT. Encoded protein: CASSSQTTTGELFF.

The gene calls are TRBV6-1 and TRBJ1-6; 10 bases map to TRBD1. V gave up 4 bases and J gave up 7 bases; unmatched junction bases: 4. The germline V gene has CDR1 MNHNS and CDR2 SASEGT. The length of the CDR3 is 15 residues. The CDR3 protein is CASSGWDRGNSPLHF. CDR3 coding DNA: TGTGCCAGCAGTGGATGGGACAGGGGAAATTCACCCCTCCACTTT.

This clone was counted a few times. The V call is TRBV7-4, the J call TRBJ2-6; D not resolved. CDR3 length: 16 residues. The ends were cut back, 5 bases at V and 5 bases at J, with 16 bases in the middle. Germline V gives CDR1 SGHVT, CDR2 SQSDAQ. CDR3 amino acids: CASSKSSQSRANVLTF. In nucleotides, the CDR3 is TGTGCCAGCAGCAAGTCCTCACAAAGTCGGGCCAACGTCCTGACTTTC.

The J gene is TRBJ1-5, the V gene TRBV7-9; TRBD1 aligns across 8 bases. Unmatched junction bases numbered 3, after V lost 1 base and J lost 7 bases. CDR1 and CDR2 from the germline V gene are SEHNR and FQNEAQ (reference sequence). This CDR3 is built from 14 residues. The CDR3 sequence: CASSLGTGRQPQHF. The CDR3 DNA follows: TGTGCCAGCAGCTTAGGGACAGGGCGGCAGCCCCAGCATTTT.

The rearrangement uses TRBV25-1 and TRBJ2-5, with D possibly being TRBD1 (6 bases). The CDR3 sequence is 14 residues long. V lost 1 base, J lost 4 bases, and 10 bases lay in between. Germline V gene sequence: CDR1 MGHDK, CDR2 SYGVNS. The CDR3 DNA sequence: TGTGCCAGCAGTGAATTCCAGGGGAGAGAGACCCAGTACTTC. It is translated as CASSEFQGRETQYF.

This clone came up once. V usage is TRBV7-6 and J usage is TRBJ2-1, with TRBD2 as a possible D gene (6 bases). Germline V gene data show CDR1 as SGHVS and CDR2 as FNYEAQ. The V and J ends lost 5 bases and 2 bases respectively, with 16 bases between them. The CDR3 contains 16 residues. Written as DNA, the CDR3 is TGTGCCAGCAGCCCCTCTTGGAGGGGAGCCTACAATGAGCAGTTCTTC. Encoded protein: CASSPSWRGAYNEQFF.